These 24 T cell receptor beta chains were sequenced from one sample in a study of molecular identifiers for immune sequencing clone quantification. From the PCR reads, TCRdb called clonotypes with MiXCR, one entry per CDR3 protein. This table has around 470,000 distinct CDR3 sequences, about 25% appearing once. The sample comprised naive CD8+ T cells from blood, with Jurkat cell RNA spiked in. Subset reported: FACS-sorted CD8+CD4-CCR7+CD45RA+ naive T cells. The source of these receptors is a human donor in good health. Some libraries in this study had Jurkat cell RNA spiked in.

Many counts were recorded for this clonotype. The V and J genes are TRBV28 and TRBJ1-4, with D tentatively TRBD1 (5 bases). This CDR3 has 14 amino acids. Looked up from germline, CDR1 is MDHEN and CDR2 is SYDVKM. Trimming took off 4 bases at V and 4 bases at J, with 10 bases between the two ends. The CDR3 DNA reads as TGTGCCAGCAGTTACCAAGGGGTTAATGAAAAACTGTTTTTT. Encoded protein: CASSYQGVNEKLFF.

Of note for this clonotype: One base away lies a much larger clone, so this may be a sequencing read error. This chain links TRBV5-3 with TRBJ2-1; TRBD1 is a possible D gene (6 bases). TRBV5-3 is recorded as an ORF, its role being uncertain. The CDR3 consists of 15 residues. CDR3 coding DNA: TGTGCCAGCAGCTTGGGACACCCGCCGTCAGACGAGCAGTTCTTC. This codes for CASSLGHPPSDEQFF.

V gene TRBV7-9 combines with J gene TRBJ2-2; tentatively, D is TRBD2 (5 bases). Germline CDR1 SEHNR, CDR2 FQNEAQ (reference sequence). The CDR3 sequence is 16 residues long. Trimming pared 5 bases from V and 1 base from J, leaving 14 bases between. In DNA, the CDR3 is TGTGCCAGCAGCCAAAACCCTAGCTGGAACACCGGGGAGCTGTTTTTT. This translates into CASSQNPSWNTGELFF.

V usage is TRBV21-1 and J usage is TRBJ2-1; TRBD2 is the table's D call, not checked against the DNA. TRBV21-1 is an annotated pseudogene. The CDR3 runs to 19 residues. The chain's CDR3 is CASSLVELGRRGPNNEQFF. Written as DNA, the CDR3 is TGTGCCAGCAGCCTAGTCGAATTGGGACGGCGAGGACCAAACAATGAGCAGTTCTTC.

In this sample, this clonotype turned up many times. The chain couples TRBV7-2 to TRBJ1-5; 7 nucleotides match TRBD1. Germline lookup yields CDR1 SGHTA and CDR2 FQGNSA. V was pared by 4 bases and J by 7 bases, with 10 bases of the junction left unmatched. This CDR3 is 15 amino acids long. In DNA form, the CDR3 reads TGTGCCAGCAGCTCCGGACAGGTCGGAGGACAGCCCCAGCATTTT. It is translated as CASSSGQVGGQPQHF.

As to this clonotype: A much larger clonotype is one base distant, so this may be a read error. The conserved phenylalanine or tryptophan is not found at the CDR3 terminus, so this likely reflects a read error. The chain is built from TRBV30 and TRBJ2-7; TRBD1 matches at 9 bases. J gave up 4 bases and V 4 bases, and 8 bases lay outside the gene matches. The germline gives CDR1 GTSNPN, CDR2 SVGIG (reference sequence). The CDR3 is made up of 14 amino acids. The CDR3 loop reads CAWTISTGGYEQYS. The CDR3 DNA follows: TGTGCCTGGACCATCTCGACAGGGGGTTACGAGCAGTACTCC.

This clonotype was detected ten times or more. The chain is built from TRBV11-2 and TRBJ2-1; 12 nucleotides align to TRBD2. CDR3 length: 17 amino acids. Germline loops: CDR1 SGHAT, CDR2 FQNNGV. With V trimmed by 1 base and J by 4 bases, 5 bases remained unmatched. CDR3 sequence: CASSLGEGLAGYNEQFF. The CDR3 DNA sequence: TGTGCCAGCAGCTTAGGGGAAGGACTAGCGGGGTACAATGAGCAGTTCTTC. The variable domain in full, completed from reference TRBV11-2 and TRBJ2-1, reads EAGVAQSPRYKIIEKRQSVAFWCNPISGHATLYWYQQILGQGPKLLIQFQNNGVVDDSQLPKDRFSAERLKGVDSTLKIQPAKLEDSAVYLCASSLGEGLAGYNEQFFGPGTRLTVL.

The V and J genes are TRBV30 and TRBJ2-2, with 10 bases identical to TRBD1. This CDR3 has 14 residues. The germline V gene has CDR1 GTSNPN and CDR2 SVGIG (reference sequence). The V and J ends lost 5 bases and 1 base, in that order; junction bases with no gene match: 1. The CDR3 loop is CAWDRGQNTGELFF. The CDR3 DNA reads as TGTGCCTGGGACAGGGGGCAGAACACCGGGGAGCTGTTTTTT.

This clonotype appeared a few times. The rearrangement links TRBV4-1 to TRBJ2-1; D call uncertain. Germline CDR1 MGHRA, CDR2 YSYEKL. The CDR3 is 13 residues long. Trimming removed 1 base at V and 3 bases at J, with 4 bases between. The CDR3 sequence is CASSQASYNEQFF. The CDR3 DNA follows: TGCGCCAGCAGCCAAGCTAGCTACAATGAGCAGTTCTTC.

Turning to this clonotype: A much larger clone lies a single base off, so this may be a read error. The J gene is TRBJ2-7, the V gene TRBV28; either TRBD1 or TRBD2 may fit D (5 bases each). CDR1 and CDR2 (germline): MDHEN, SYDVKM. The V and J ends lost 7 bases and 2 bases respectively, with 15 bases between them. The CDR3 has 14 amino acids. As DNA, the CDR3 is TGTGCCAGCACAGTGGCCGGGGACCCCTACGAGCAGTACTTC. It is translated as CASTVAGDPYEQYF. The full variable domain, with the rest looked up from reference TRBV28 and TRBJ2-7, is DVKVTQSSRYLVKRTGEKVFLECVQDMDHENMFWYRQDPGLGLRLIYFSYDVKMKEKGDIPEGYSVSREKKERFSLILESASTNQTSMYLCASTVAGDPYEQYFGPGTRLTVT.

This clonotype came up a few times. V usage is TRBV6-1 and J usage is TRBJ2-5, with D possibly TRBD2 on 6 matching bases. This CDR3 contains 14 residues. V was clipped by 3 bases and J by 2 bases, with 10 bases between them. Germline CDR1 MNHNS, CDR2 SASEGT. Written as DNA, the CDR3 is TGTGCCAGCAGTGACGGGAGAAGGCAAGAGACCCAGTACTTC. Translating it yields CASSDGRRQETQYF.

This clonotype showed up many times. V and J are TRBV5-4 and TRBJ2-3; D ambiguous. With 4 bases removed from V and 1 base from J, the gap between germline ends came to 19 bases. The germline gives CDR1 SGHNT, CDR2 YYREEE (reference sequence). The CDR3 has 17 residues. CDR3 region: CASSPSDERGGTDTQYF. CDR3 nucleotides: TGTGCCAGCAGCCCCTCCGATGAGCGTGGGGGCACAGATACGCAGTATTTT.

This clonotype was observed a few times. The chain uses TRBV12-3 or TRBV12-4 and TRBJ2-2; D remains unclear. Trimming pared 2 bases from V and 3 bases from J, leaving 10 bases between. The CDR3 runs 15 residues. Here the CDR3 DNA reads TGTGCCAGCAGTTTATCCGGGCTCGACACCGGGGAGCTGTTTTTT. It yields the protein CASSLSGLDTGELFF.

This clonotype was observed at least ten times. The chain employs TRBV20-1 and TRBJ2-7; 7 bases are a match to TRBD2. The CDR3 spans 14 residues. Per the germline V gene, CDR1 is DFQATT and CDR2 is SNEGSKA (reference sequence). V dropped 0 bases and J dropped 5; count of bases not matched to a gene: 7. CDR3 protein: CSARDPSGNNEQYF. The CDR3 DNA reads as TGCAGTGCTAGAGATCCGAGCGGGAACAACGAGCAGTACTTC.

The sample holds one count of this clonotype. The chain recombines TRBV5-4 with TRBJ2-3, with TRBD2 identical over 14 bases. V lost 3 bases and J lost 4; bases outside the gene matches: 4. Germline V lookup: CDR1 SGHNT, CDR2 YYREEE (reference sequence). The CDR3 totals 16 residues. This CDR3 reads CASSSGLAGGSDTQYF. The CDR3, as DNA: TGTGCCAGCAGCTCTGGACTAGCGGGGGGCTCAGATACGCAGTATTTT.

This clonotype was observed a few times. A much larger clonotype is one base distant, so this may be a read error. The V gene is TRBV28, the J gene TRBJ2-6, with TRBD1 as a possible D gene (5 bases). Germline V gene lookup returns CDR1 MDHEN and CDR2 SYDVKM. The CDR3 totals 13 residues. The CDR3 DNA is TGTGCCAGCAAATCCTCTGGGGCCAACGCCCTGACTTTC. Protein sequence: CASKSSGANALTF.

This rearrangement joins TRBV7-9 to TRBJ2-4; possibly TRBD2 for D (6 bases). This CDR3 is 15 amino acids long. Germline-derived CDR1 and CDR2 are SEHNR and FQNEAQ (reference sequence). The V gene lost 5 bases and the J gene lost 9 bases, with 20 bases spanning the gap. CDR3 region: CASSHASGGIIIQYF. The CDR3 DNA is TGTGCCAGCAGCCATGCGAGCGGAGGGATAATCATTCAGTACTTC.

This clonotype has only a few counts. CDR3 nucleotide sequence: TGCAGTGCCCAGGACCGGGACAGGGTTCCCTACGAGCAGTACTTC. Residues: CSAQDRDRVPYEQYF. V gene TRBV20-1 combines with J gene TRBJ2-7, with TRBD1 matching 9 bases. Trimming cost V 6 bases and J 2 bases; bases outside gene matches: 11. Germline-derived CDR1 and CDR2 are DFQATT and SNEGSKA (reference sequence). The CDR3 runs 15 residues.

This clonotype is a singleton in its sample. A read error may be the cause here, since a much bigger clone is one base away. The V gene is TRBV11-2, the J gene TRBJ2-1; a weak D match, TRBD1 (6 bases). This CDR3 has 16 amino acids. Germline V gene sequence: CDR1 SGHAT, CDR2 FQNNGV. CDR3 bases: TGTGCCAGCAGCTTAGGGGGGCTACTCTCCTTCAATGAGCAGTTCTTC. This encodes CASSLGGLLSFNEQFF.

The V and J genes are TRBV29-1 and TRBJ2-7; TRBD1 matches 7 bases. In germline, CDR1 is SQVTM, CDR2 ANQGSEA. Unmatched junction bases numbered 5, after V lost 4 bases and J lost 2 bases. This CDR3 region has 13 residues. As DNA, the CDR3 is TGCAGCGTTGCTAAGGGGGCTACCTACGAGCAGTACTTC. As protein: CSVAKGATYEQYF.

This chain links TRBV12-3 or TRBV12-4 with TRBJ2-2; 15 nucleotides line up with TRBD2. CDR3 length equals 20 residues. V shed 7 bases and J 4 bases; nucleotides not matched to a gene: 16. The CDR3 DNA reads TGTGCCAGCACTCTTCCCGGACTAGCGGGGGGGCCGGGATCCACCGGGGAGCTGTTTTTT. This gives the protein CASTLPGLAGGPGSTGELFF.

The CDR3 DNA sequence: TGCGCCAGCAGCCAAGATACGGGGAGACAGGGGGTTTACGAGCAGTACTTC. Its translation: CASSQDTGRQGVYEQYF. V gene TRBV4-3 combines with J gene TRBJ2-7; TRBD1 aligns across 9 bases. With V trimmed by 0 bases and J by 4 bases, 10 bases remained unmatched. The CDR3 has 17 amino acids. Germline V CDR1 and CDR2: LGHNA, YSLEER.

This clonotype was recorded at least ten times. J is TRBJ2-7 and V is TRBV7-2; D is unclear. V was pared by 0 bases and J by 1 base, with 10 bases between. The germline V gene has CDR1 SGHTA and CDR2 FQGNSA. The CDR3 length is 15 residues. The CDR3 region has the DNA TGTGCCAGCAGCTTAGCGGGAAGCCCTTCCTACGAGCAGTACTTC. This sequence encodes CASSLAGSPSYEQYF.

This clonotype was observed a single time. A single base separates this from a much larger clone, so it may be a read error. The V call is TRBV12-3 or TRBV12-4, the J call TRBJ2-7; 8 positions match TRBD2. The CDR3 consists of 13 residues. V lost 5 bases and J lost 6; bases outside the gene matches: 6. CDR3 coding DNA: TGTGCCAGCAGTGGGTGGCGGGGGGTCGAGCAGTACTTC. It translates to CASSGWRGVEQYF.